A single sample is the source of the 17 T cell receptor beta chains below, sequenced in a study of blood T cells in healthy people across ages. Using a J-beta primer mix together with a sample-barcoded 5' primer, a second PCR was run for roughly 7 to 12 cycles. TCRdb itself ran the 5' RACE reads through MiXCR, one entry per CDR3 protein. The sample comprises about 1.7 million distinct CDR3 sequences, under 30% of which are singletons, and about 7.7% rests with the top ten. Specimen: blood. These receptors originate from a woman aged 25 to 39 in good health.

Only a few counts were recorded for this clonotype. The J gene is TRBJ2-1, the V gene TRBV7-2; D may match TRBD1 or TRBD2 (5 bases each). The CDR3 loop spans 14 amino acids. The germline V and J ends were trimmed by 5 bases and 9 bases, with 17 bases remaining between them. Germline lookup yields CDR1 SGHTA and CDR2 FQGNSA. CDR3: CASSPGTYKGEQFF. CDR3 coding DNA: TGTGCCAGCAGCCCCGGGACGTACAAAGGTGAGCAGTTCTTC.

This clonotype was found a few times. This may come from a read error, since a much larger clone is one base off. This chain connects TRBV29-1 to TRBJ2-5; 14 nucleotides line up with TRBD2. The germline CDR1 and CDR2 sequences are SQVTM and ANQGSEA. The CDR3 is made up of 15 amino acids. Trimming removed 6 bases from V and 11 bases from J; junction bases left unmatched: 14. In DNA, the CDR3 is TGCAGCGTCACCGGGACTAGCGGGAGTTTTGATGAGCAGTACTTC. It codes for CSVTGTSGSFDEQYF.

This clonotype was recorded many times. V gene TRBV4-2 combines with J gene TRBJ2-6; 9 bases align to TRBD2. CDR3 length: 20 residues. The J segment lost 1 base and the V segment lost 0 bases, leaving 10 bases of the junction unmatched. Germline V CDR1 and CDR2: LGHNA, YNFKEQ. The CDR3 nucleotides are TGTGCCAGCAGCCAAGATGAAGTGGTCAGCGGGGGGTCTGGGGCCAACGTCCTGACTTTC. It yields the protein CASSQDEVVSGGSGANVLTF.

The CDR3 here is CASSYSGNTGELFF. In DNA form, the CDR3 reads TGTGCCAGCAGTTACTCAGGGAACACCGGGGAGCTGTTTTTT. The chain couples TRBV6-5 to TRBJ2-2, with unresolved D. The CDR3 length is 14 residues. Between the trimmed V and J ends, which lost 0 bases and 1 base, there was a span of 3 bases. CDR1 is MNHEY and CDR2 is SVGAGI in the germline V gene.

Of note for this clonotype: At one boundary the junction diverges from the germline segment, which might be a read error. The chain uses TRBV5-1 and TRBJ2-5; the match to TRBD2 covers 9 bases. This CDR3 has 15 residues. The germline V gene has CDR1 SGHRS and CDR2 YFSETQ. For the CDR3, the DNA is TGCGCCAGCAGCTTTAGCGGGAGAAACCAAGGGACCCAGTACTTC. This codes for CASSFSGRNQGTQYF.

Concerning this clonotype: The junction differs from germline at one of its ends, possibly a read error. The V gene is TRBV13, the J gene TRBJ2-2; D is perhaps TRBD2 (5 bases). The CDR3 sequence is 14 residues long. Germline V lookup: CDR1 PRHDT, CDR2 FYEKMQ (reference sequence). The CDR3 region is CASSPMGYPGERFF. DNA for the CDR3: TGTGCCAGCAGCCCTATGGGGTACCCCGGGGAGCGGTTTTTT.

This clonotype was picked up a small number of times. The chain recombines TRBV5-1 with TRBJ2-1; D remains unclear. The CDR3 sequence is 14 residues long. V lost 7 bases and J lost 7, with 18 bases in between. Germline V gene sequence: CDR1 SGHRS, CDR2 YFSETQ. CDR3 region: CASAGVVPSNEQFF. In nucleotides, the CDR3 is TGCGCCAGCGCCGGAGTAGTTCCCTCTAATGAGCAGTTCTTC.

The gene calls are TRBV29-1 and TRBJ2-1, with D tentatively TRBD1 (5 bases). This CDR3 is 12 amino acids long. Trimming removed 6 bases from V and 12 bases from J, with 18 bases in between. The germline V gene has CDR1 SQVTM and CDR2 ANQGSEA. The CDR3 region has the DNA TGCAGCGTCGAACAGGCCCCAACTCGGCAGTTCTTC. Its protein product is CSVEQAPTRQFF.

A few counts support this clonotype. V and J are TRBV24-1 and TRBJ2-4; TRBD2 is a possible D gene (6 bases). Germline V gene lookup returns CDR1 KGHDR and CDR2 SFDVKD. V shed 2 bases and J shed 8 bases, with 15 bases lying between them. CDR3 length: 15 residues. Here the CDR3 DNA reads TGTGCCACCAGTGATTCCGGGCGGGGTGGAGACATTCAGTACTTC. As protein: CATSDSGRGGDIQYF.

This clonotype has at least ten counts. The rearrangement uses TRBV10-3 and TRBJ2-7, with TRBD2 identical over 9 bases. V trimming: 5 bases; J trimming: 3 bases; junction bases outside the gene matches: 5. CDR1 and CDR2 from the germline V gene are ENHRY and SYGVKD. The CDR3 is 14 residues long. CDR3 DNA: TGTGCCATCAGTCCTGGGACTAGCAGCTACGAGCAGTACTTC. Residues: CAISPGTSSYEQYF.

This clonotype was detected a few times. The CDR3 coding sequence is TGCGCCAGCAGCTCGACAGGGGAGGGGACCCAGTACTTC. Translation gives CASSSTGEGTQYF. The V gene is TRBV5-1, the J gene TRBJ2-5; TRBD1 might be the D (8 bases). The V end was cut by 3 bases, the J end by 7 bases, with 13 bases between. CDR1 is SGHRS, CDR2 YFSETQ, per germline. The CDR3 extends over 13 amino acids.

Details on this clonotype: With a much larger clone just one base away, this may be a read error. The CDR3 is CAISESRDPKQFF. CDR3 coding DNA: TGTGCCATCAGTGAGTCCCGGGACCCTAAGCAGTTCTTC. The chain recombines TRBV10-3 with TRBJ2-1; D tentatively fits TRBD1 or TRBD2 (5 bases each). Germline V CDR1 and CDR2: ENHRY, SYGVKD. The length of the CDR3 is 13 residues. The ends were cut back, 0 bases at V and 11 bases at J, with 11 bases in the middle.

There are a few counts of this clonotype. The chain employs TRBV15 and TRBJ2-3, with D perhaps matching TRBD1 (6 bases). Germline values: CDR1 LNHNV, CDR2 YYDKDF (reference sequence). The ends were cut back, 8 bases at V and 1 base at J, with 10 bases in the middle. The CDR3 runs 13 residues. CDR3 amino acids: CATRQAGTDTQYF. Here the CDR3 DNA reads TGTGCCACCCGACAGGCGGGCACAGATACGCAGTATTTT.

This clonotype has only a few counts. The chain employs TRBV15 and TRBJ2-1; 10 positions agree with TRBD1. The trim removed 1 base at V and 7 bases at J, leaving 10 bases unmatched. Germline CDR1 and CDR2: LNHNV and YYDKDF (reference sequence). The CDR3 consists of 17 residues. CDR3 amino acids: CATSRAGRTGGRNEQFF. The CDR3 bases are TGTGCCACCAGCAGAGCCGGTCGGACAGGGGGACGTAATGAGCAGTTCTTC.

The chain has TRBV27 and TRBJ2-1; D unresolved. Per the germline V gene, CDR1 is MNHEY and CDR2 is SMNVEV (reference sequence). V shed 6 bases and J shed 10 bases, with 22 bases lying between them. The CDR3 loop spans 15 amino acids. The CDR3 reads CASSLIGQSLWEQFF. The CDR3 bases are TGTGCCAGCAGCCTCATCGGGCAGAGCCTCTGGGAGCAGTTCTTC.

Of note for this clonotype: This may stem from a read error, because a much larger clone lies one nucleotide away. The genes are TRBV5-1 and TRBJ2-4, with TRBD1 identical over 7 bases. Germline V gene data show CDR1 as SGHRS and CDR2 as YFSETQ. CDR3 length: 14 amino acids. The CDR3 coding sequence is TGCACCAGCAGCTTGGAAGGGGGCTGGAACATTCAGTACTTC. Translation: CTSSLEGGWNIQYF.

This clonotype was seen more than once but under ten times. The genes are TRBV20-1 and TRBJ2-1, with 13 bases aligning to TRBD2. CDR3 length: 15 residues. Germline CDR1 is DFQATT and CDR2 is SNEGSKA (reference sequence). The V and J ends lost 2 bases and 7 bases, in that order; junction bases with no gene match: 5. CDR3 nucleotides: TGCAGTGCTAGAACTGGGACTAGCGGGATTAATGAGCAGTTCTTC. This sequence encodes CSARTGTSGINEQFF.